The 27 T cell receptor beta chains below were found in one sample sequenced in a study of T-cell memory formation after mild COVID-19. TCRdb passed the 5' RACE reads through MiXCR, listing each CDR3 protein once. The repertoire has 470,000 or so distinct CDR3 sequences, approximately 25% of them found once; the top ten carry around 12%. Sequenced material: PBMCs or a T cell subset sorted from them (not recorded which). These receptors were obtained from an adult woman who had mild COVID-19 (a few samples of this study predate the infection). Cell type and time point are not known.

The V and J genes are TRBV20-1 and TRBJ1-1; a weak D match, TRBD1 (5 bases). The V and J ends lost 0 bases and 0 bases respectively, with 20 bases between them. This CDR3 spans 18 amino acids. Looked up from germline, CDR1 is DFQATT and CDR2 is SNEGSKA (reference sequence). CDR3 in DNA: TGCAGTGCTAGAGATCCCTTTTTACTGACAGCCTTGAACACTGAAGCTTTCTTT. This encodes CSARDPFLLTALNTEAFF.

This chain links TRBV10-3 with TRBJ2-1; TRBD2 aligns across 9 bases. The CDR3 loop spans 16 amino acids. Trimming removed 8 bases from V and 2 bases from J; junction bases left unmatched: 10. From germline, CDR1 is ENHRY and CDR2 SYGVKD. The CDR3 region has the DNA TGTGCCATCGCGACTCCCGCGGGGGGGACCTACAATGAGCAGTTCTTC. Protein product: CAIATPAGGTYNEQFF.

The chain links TRBV7-9 to TRBJ1-5, with a possible D match to TRBD1 (5 bases). CDR3 length: 13 amino acids. In germline, CDR1 is SEHNR, CDR2 FQNEAQ (reference sequence). The ends were cut back, 2 bases at V and 7 bases at J, with 9 bases in the middle. The CDR3 reads CASSLSGQQPQHF. The CDR3 bases are TGTGCCAGCAGCTTATCCGGACAACAGCCCCAGCATTTT.

This clonotype was seen more than once but under ten times. J is TRBJ2-7 and V is TRBV10-3; 10 bases match TRBD2. This CDR3 contains 14 residues. J gave up 2 bases and V 2 bases, and 0 bases lay outside the gene matches. CDR1 and CDR2 from the germline V gene are ENHRY and SYGVKD. The CDR3 region has the DNA TGTGCCATCAGTGAGCTAGCGGGAGCCTACGAGCAGTACTTC. Translated: CAISELAGAYEQYF.

The chain carries TRBV9 and TRBJ2-1, with D uncertain. In germline, CDR1 is SGDLS, CDR2 YYNGEE. The CDR3 has 16 residues. The ends were cut back, 0 bases at V and 0 bases at J, with 10 bases in the middle. The CDR3 DNA follows: TGTGCCAGCAGCGTAGTTCCCGAGTTCTCCTACAATGAGCAGTTCTTC. This sequence encodes CASSVVPEFSYNEQFF.

The V call is TRBV20-1, the J call TRBJ1-5; D is ambiguous. The germline CDR1 and CDR2 sequences are DFQATT and SNEGSKA (reference sequence). V lost 4 bases, J lost 4 bases, and 14 bases lay in between. The CDR3 has 14 residues. CDR3 protein: CSAKPSGPNQPQHF. DNA for the CDR3: TGCAGTGCTAAACCCTCGGGCCCTAATCAGCCCCAGCATTTT.

This chain uses TRBV4-2 with TRBJ2-7; 9 bases fit TRBD1. Germline V gene sequence: CDR1 LGHNA, CDR2 YNFKEQ. Trimming removed 1 base from V and 4 bases from J; junction bases left unmatched: 8. CDR3 length: 16 amino acids. The DNA of the CDR3 is TGTGCCAGCAGCCAAGTAGGGACAGGGAAGAATTACGAGCAGTACTTC. It translates to CASSQVGTGKNYEQYF.

V gene TRBV5-1 combines with J gene TRBJ2-7; D gene uncertain. Germline V gene sequence: CDR1 SGHRS, CDR2 YFSETQ. V lost 0 bases and J 0 bases, leaving 7 bases between the germline ends. CDR3 size: 14 residues. CDR3 sequence (DNA): TGCGCCAGCAGCTTGGACAGCACCTCCTACGAGCAGTACTTC. It encodes CASSLDSTSYEQYF.

The chain joins TRBV20-1 to TRBJ2-1; D is possibly TRBD2 (6 bases). Germline V gene data show CDR1 as DFQATT and CDR2 as SNEGSKA (reference sequence). The CDR3 has 12 residues. The ends were cut back, 3 bases at V and 9 bases at J, with 12 bases in the middle. CDR3 sequence: CSARTRSREQFF. Here the CDR3 DNA reads TGCAGTGCTAGGACTAGGTCGCGTGAGCAGTTCTTC.

The chain combines TRBV5-5 with TRBJ2-3; 8 bases fit TRBD2. The V segment lost 1 base and the J segment 8 bases; nucleotides outside the gene matches: 18. CDR1 and CDR2 (germline): SGHKS, YYEKEE (reference sequence). CDR3 length: 18 residues. In DNA, the CDR3 is TGTGCCAGCAGCTTGCAGGCAACCCGACTAGCGTCCTCGGGTACGCAGTATTTT. Protein product: CASSLQATRLASSGTQYF. Variable domain in full (rest from reference TRBV5-5 and TRBJ2-3): DAGVTQSPTHLIKTRGQQVTLRCSPISGHKSVSWYQQVLGQGPQFIFQYYEKEERGRGNFPDRFSARQFPNYSSELNVNALLLGDSALYLCASSLQATRLASSGTQYFGPGTRLTVL.

The chain combines TRBV6-2 or TRBV6-3 with TRBJ2-7; TRBD1 agrees at 8 bases. Per germline, CDR1 MNHEY and CDR2 SVGEGT. Unmatched junction bases numbered 11, after V lost 7 bases and J lost 0 bases. The CDR3 sequence is 16 residues long. CDR3 protein: CASTTPGQESSYEQYF. CDR3 sequence (DNA): TGTGCCAGCACCACTCCGGGACAGGAAAGCTCCTACGAGCAGTACTTC.

This clonotype was found a few times. V and J are TRBV7-3 and TRBJ2-7; D is ambiguous. V was clipped by 1 base and J by 6 bases, with 13 bases between them. The CDR3 contains 14 residues. CDR1 and CDR2 (germline): SGHTA, FQGTGA. This CDR3 is CASSLSGLVSEQYF. Here the CDR3 DNA reads TGTGCCAGCAGCTTAAGTGGTCTAGTAAGCGAGCAGTACTTC.

The chain couples TRBV3-1 to TRBJ2-5; TRBD2 matches at 9 bases. There are 16 residues in the CDR3. Trimming cost V 0 bases and J 5 bases; bases outside gene matches: 7. The V gene's germline CDR1 is LGHDT and CDR2 YNNKEL (reference sequence). The CDR3 DNA reads TGTGCCAGCAGCCAAGAATCTAGCGGGGCGCGGGAGACCCAGTACTTC. It specifies CASSQESSGARETQYF.

The CDR3: CASSLGDKGQETQYF. CDR3 sequence (DNA): TGTGCCAGCAGCTTGGGGGATAAAGGGCAAGAGACCCAGTACTTC. The V call is TRBV5-4, the J call TRBJ2-5; D gene uncertain. The CDR3 loop spans 15 amino acids. The germline V gene has CDR1 SGHNT and CDR2 YYREEE (reference sequence). The germline V and J ends were trimmed by 0 bases and 2 bases, with 11 bases remaining between them.

This sequence joins TRBV18 and TRBJ1-1, with D perhaps TRBD1 (5 bases). V dropped 0 bases and J dropped 4 bases, with 12 bases sitting between them. Germline V gives CDR1 KGHSH, CDR2 LQKENI. The CDR3 is 15 amino acids. The CDR3 DNA follows: TGTGCCAGCTCACCACCTTCGGGACGGGTCACTGAAGCTTTCTTT. Translated, it gives CASSPPSGRVTEAFF.

The CDR3 DNA follows: TGTGCCACCAGCAGAGATCTAGGGGGGAATGAGCAGTTCTTC. Translating gives CATSRDLGGNEQFF. V gene TRBV15 combines with J gene TRBJ2-1, with D perhaps being TRBD1 or TRBD2 (6 bases each). This CDR3 comprises 14 residues. Germline lookup yields CDR1 LNHNV and CDR2 YYDKDF (reference sequence). V lost 0 bases and J lost 7, with 10 bases in between.

The gene calls are TRBV2 and TRBJ1-5, with TRBD1 matching over 8 bases. CDR3 size: 15 residues. From germline, CDR1 is SNHLY and CDR2 FYNNEI. Germline trimming cut 6 bases from V and 2 bases from J; bases unmatched to any gene: 6. As DNA, the CDR3 is TGTGCCAGCAGAGGCGGACAGGGACGCAATCAGCCCCAGCATTTT. Translating gives CASRGGQGRNQPQHF.

The CDR3 bases are TGCGCCAGCAGCCCCTGGGGGACAGAGAGTTATGAGCAGTTCTTC. This codes for CASSPWGTESYEQFF. The chain has TRBV5-1 and TRBJ2-1, with TRBD1 identical over 7 bases. Germline V gives CDR1 SGHRS, CDR2 YFSETQ. CDR3 size: 15 residues. The V and J ends lost 4 bases and 8 bases, in that order; junction bases with no gene match: 12. The entire variable domain, with the rest obtained from reference TRBV5-1 and TRBJ2-1, is as follows: KAGVTQTPRYLIKTRGQQVTLSCSPISGHRSVSWYQQTPGQGLQFLFEYFSETQRNKGNFPGRFSGRQFSNSRSEMNVSTLELGDSALYLCASSPWGTESYEQFFGPGTRLTVL.

This clonotype was detected a few times. The chain employs TRBV7-2 and TRBJ1-6; D unclear. Germline V gives CDR1 SGHTA, CDR2 FQGNSA. The germline V and J ends were trimmed by 1 base and 14 bases, with 15 bases remaining between them. CDR3 length equals 14 residues. DNA for the CDR3: TGTGCCAGCAGCTTAGATCGGTCAGGCGGGTCCCTCCACTTT. Translating gives CASSLDRSGGSLHF. The whole variable domain, remainder taken from reference TRBV7-2 and TRBJ1-6, is GAGVSQSPSNKVTEKGKDVELRCDPISGHTALYWYRQSLGQGLEFLIYFQGNSAPDKSGLPSDRFSAERTGGSVSTLTIQRTQQEDSAVYLCASSLDRSGGSLHFGNGTRLTVT.

This clonotype was counted a few times. This rearrangement joins TRBV24-1 to TRBJ1-2, with D uncertain. Per the germline V gene, CDR1 is KGHDR and CDR2 is SFDVKD. The CDR3 totals 13 residues. Trimming took 0 bases from V and 8 from J, leaving 9 bases between them. DNA of the CDR3: TGTGCCACCAGTGATTTGCCTGAAAGGGGCTACACCTTC. It is translated as CATSDLPERGYTF.

V is TRBV20-1 and J is TRBJ2-5, with D possibly TRBD2 on 6 matching bases. The CDR3 runs 13 residues. Trimming pared 5 bases from V and 5 bases from J, leaving 15 bases between. Per the germline V gene, CDR1 is DFQATT and CDR2 is SNEGSKA (reference sequence). The CDR3 DNA is TGCAGTGCTCGCCCATGGGGGGAGGAGACCCAGTACTTC. It is translated as CSARPWGEETQYF.

V usage is TRBV6-1 and J usage is TRBJ1-2, with D perhaps TRBD1 (5 bases). The length of the CDR3 is 13 residues. Trimming took 4 bases from V and 8 from J, leaving 14 bases between them. Germline assignment: CDR1 MNHNS and CDR2 SASEGT. CDR3 region: CASSVSRVGGYTF. DNA for the CDR3: TGTGCCAGCAGTGTGAGCAGGGTAGGAGGCTACACCTTC.

The V and J genes are TRBV5-1 and TRBJ1-2; the match to TRBD1 covers 10 bases. The CDR3 runs 14 residues. The V and J ends lost 4 bases and 6 bases, in that order; junction bases with no gene match: 6. Per the germline V gene, CDR1 is SGHRS and CDR2 is YFSETQ. The CDR3 loop is CASSDRTGGHGYTF. The CDR3 DNA is TGCGCCAGCAGCGACCGGACAGGGGGTCATGGCTACACCTTC.

The chain has TRBV18 and TRBJ1-1; no definite D call. V lost 3 bases and J 3 bases, leaving 8 bases between the germline ends. There are 13 residues in the CDR3. Germline V gene data show CDR1 as KGHSH and CDR2 as LQKENI. The DNA of the CDR3 is TGTGCCAGCTCACCTCCGCGCTACACTGAAGCTTTCTTT. It is translated as CASSPPRYTEAFF.

The sample holds a few counts of this clonotype. This chain uses TRBV7-9 with TRBJ1-1; TRBD1 aligns across 10 bases. Trimming at V came to 5 bases and at J to 5 bases, leaving 5 bases not matched to a gene. Germline CDR1 and CDR2: SEHNR and FQNEAQ (reference sequence). This CDR3 contains 14 residues. The CDR3 bases are TGTGCCAGCAGCCTGGGACAGGGGTGGACTGAAGCTTTCTTT. The encoded protein is CASSLGQGWTEAFF.

This clonotype came up a few times. The V and J genes are TRBV29-1 and TRBJ2-3, with 11 bases aligning to TRBD2. Trimming at V came to 7 bases and at J to 6 bases, leaving 15 bases not matched to a gene. CDR1 SQVTM and CDR2 ANQGSEA come from the germline V gene. The CDR3 is made up of 16 amino acids. The CDR3 DNA reads as TGCAGCGCTACACTAGCGGGAGAATATCTGACGGATACGCAGTATTTT. It yields the protein CSATLAGEYLTDTQYF.

The chain employs TRBV12-3 or TRBV12-4 and TRBJ2-2; D is uncertain. The CDR3 is 12 amino acids. The germline V and J ends were trimmed by 6 bases and 4 bases, with 6 bases remaining between them. This chain's CDR3 is CASSYITGELFF. The CDR3 DNA reads as TGTGCCAGCAGCTATATCACCGGGGAGCTGTTTTTT.